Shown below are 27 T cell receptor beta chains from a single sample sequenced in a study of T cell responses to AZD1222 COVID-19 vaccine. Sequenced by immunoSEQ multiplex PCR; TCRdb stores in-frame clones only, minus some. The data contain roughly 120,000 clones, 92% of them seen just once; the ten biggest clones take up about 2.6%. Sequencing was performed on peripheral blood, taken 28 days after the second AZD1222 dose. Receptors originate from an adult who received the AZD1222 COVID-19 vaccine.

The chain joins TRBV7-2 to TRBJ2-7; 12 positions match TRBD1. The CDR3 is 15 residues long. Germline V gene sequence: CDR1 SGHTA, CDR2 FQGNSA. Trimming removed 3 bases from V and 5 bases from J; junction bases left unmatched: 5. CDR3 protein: CASSFTGTGGNEQYF. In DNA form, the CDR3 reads TGTGCCAGCAGCTTTACCGGGACAGGGGGCAACGAGCAGTACTTC.

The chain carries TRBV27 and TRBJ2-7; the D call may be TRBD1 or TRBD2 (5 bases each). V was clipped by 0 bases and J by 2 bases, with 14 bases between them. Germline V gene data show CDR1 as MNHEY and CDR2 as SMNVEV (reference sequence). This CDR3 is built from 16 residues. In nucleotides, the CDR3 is TGTGCCAGCAGTTTATCCGGGACGGAGGTCCCCTACGAGCAGTACTTC. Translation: CASSLSGTEVPYEQYF.

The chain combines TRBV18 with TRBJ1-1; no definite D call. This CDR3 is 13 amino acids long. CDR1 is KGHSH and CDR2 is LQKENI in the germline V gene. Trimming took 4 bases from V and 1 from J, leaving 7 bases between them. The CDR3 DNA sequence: TGTGCCAGCTCACTAACACCGAACACTGAAGCTTTCTTT. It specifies CASSLTPNTEAFF.

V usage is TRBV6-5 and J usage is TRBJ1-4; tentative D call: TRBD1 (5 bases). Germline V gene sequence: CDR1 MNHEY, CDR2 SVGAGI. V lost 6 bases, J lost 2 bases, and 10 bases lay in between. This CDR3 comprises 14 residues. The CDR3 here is CASRDTETNEKLFF. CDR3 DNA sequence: TGTGCCAGCAGGGACACAGAGACTAATGAAAAACTGTTTTTT.

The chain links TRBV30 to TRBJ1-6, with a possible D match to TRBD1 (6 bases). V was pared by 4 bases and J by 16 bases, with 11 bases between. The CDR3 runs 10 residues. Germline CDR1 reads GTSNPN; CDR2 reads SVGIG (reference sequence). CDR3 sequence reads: CAWKGGPLHF. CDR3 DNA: TGTGCCTGGAAGGGGGGACCTCTCCACTTT.

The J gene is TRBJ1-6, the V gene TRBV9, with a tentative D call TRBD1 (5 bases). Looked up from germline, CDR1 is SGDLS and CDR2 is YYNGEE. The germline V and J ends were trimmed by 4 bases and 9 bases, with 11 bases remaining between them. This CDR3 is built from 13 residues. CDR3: CASSPPGFSPLHF. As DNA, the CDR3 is TGTGCCAGCAGCCCTCCAGGGTTTTCACCCCTCCACTTT. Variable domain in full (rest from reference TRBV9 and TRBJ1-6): DSGVTQTPKHLITATGQRVTLRCSPRSGDLSVYWYQQSLDQGLQFLIQYYNGEERAKGNILERFSAQQFPDLHSELNLSSLELGDSALYFCASSPPGFSPLHFGNGTRLTVT.

CDR3 DNA sequence: TGTGCCAGCAGTTACACGGGGGGCCCAGATACGCAGTATTTT. The encoded protein is CASSYTGGPDTQYF. This rearrangement joins TRBV6-2 or TRBV6-3 to TRBJ2-3, with a tentative D call TRBD2 (7 bases). Trimming took off 2 bases at V and 4 bases at J, with 10 bases between the two ends. Germline V lookup: CDR1 MNHEY, CDR2 SVGEGT. This CDR3 is built from 14 residues.

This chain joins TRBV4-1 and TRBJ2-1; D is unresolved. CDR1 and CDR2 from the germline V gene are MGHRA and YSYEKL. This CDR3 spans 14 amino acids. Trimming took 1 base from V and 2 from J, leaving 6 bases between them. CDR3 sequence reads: CASSQVSTYNEQFF. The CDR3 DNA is TGCGCCAGCAGCCAAGTTAGTACCTACAATGAGCAGTTCTTC.

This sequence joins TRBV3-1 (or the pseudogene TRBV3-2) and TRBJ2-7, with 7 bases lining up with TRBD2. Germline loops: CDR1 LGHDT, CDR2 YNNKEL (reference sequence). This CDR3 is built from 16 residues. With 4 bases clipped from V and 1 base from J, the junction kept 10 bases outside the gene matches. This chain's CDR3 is CASSPSLAARSYEQYF. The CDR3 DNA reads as TGTGCCAGCAGCCCTTCGCTAGCGGCTAGATCCTACGAGCAGTACTTC.

CDR3 protein: CASSPGSTSNQPQHF. In DNA form, the CDR3 reads TGTGCCAGCAGCCCCGGGTCTACTAGCAATCAGCCCCAGCATTTT. V gene TRBV7-9 combines with J gene TRBJ1-5; D gene ambiguous. Germline CDR1 is SEHNR and CDR2 is FQNEAQ (reference sequence). CDR3 size: 15 residues. Trimming pared 5 bases from V and 0 bases from J, leaving 11 bases between.

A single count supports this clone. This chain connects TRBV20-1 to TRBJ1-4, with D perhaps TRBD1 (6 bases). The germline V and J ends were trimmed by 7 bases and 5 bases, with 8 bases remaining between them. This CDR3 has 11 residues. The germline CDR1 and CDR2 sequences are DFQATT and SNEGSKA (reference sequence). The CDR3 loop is CSGQGNEKLFF. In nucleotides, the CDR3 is TGCAGTGGGCAGGGGAATGAAAAACTGTTTTTT.

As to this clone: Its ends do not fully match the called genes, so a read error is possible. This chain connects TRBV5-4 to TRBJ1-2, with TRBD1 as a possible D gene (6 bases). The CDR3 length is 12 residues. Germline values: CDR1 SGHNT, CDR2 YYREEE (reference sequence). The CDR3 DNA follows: TGTGCCAGCAGCTTGCAACAGGGTCTCCCGGCCTTC. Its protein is CASSLQQGLPAF.

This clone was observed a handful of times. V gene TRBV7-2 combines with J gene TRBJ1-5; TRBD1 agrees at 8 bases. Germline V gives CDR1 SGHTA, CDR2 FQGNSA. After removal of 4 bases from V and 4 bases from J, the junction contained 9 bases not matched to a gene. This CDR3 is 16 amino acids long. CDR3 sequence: CASSSLTGVLNQPQHF. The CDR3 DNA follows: TGTGCCAGCAGCTCTCTGACAGGGGTCCTTAATCAGCCCCAGCATTTT. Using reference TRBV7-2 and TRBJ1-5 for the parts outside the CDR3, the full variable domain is GAGVSQSPSNKVTEKGKDVELRCDPISGHTALYWYRQSLGQGLEFLIYFQGNSAPDKSGLPSDRFSAERTGGSVSTLTIQRTQQEDSAVYLCASSSLTGVLNQPQHFGDGTRLSIL.

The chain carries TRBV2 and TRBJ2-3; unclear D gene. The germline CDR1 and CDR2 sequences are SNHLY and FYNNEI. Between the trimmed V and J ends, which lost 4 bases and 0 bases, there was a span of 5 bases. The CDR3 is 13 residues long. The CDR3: CASSVMSTDTQYF. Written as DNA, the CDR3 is TGTGCCAGCAGTGTCATGAGCACAGATACGCAGTATTTT.

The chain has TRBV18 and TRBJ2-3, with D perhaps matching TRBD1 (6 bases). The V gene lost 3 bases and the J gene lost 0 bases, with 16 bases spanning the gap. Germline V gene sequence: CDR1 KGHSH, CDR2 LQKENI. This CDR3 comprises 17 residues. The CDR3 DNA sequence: TGTGCCAGCTCACCCCGACAGGAATCAACTAGCACAGATACGCAGTATTTT. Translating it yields CASSPRQESTSTDTQYF.

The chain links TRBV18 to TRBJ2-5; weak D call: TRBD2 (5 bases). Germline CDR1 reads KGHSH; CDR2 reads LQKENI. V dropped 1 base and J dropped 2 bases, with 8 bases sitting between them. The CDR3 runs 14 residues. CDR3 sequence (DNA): TGTGCCAGCTCACCACGGGTAGCGCAAGAGACCCAGTACTTC. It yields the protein CASSPRVAQETQYF.

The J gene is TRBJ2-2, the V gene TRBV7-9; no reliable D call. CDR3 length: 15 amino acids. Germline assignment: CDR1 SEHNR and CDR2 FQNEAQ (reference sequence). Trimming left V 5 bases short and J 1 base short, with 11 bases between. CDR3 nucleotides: TGTGCCAGCAGCCCCTGGGCGGAGAACACCGGGGAGCTGTTTTTT. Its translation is CASSPWAENTGELFF.

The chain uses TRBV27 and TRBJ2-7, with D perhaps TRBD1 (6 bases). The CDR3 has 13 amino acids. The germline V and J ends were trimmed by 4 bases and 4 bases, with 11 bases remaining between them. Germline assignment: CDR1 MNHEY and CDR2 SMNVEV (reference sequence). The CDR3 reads CASSSTGLYEQYF. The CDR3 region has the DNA TGTGCCAGCAGTTCCACAGGGTTGTACGAGCAGTACTTC.

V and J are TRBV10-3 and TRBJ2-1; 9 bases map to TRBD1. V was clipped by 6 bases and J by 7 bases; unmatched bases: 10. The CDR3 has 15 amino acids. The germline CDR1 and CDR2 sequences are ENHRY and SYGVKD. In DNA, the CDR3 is TGTGCCATCAGCGACCGGGACAGGGCAAAGAATGAGCAGTTCTTC. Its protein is CAISDRDRAKNEQFF.

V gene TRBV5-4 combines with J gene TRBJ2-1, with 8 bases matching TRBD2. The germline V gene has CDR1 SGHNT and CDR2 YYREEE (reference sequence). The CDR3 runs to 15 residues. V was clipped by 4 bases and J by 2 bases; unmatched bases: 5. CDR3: CASSASSGPYNEQFF. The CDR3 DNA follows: TGTGCCAGCAGCGCCTCTAGCGGGCCCTACAATGAGCAGTTCTTC.

For the CDR3, the DNA is TGTGCCAGCAGCTTAGGGACCGGGAAGCGGGGGACCTACGAGCAGTACTTC. This gives the protein CASSLGTGKRGTYEQYF. The V gene is TRBV11-2, the J gene TRBJ2-7; TRBD2 aligns across 8 bases. Trimming removed 1 base from V and 2 bases from J; junction bases left unmatched: 10. Looked up from germline, CDR1 is SGHAT and CDR2 is FQNNGV. CDR3 size: 17 residues.

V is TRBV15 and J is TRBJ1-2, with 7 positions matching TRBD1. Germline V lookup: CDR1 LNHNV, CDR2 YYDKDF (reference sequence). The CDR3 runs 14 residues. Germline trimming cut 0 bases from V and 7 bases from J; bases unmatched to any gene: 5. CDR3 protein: CATSRDSGDSGYTF. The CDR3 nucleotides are TGTGCCACCAGCAGAGATTCGGGGGACAGTGGCTACACCTTC.

The CDR3 region has the DNA TGTGCCAGCAAATTGGACGGGAACACCGGGGAGCTGTTTTTT. It codes for CASKLDGNTGELFF. This chain uses TRBV2 with TRBJ2-2; D gene unclear. CDR3 length: 14 residues. V dropped 7 bases and J dropped 1 base, with 10 bases sitting between them. Germline V gene data show CDR1 as SNHLY and CDR2 as FYNNEI. The whole variable domain, remainder taken from reference TRBV2 and TRBJ2-2, is EPEVTQTPSHQVTQMGQEVILRCVPISNHLYFYWYRQILGQKVEFLVSFYNNEISEKSEIFDDQFSVERPDGSNFTLKIRSTKLEDSAMYFCASKLDGNTGELFFGEGSRLTVL.

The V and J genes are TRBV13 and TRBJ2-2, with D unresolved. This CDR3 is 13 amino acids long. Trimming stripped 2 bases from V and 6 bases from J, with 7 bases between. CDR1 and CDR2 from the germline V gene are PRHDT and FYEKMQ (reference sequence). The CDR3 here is CASSLSFAGELFF. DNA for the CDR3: TGTGCCAGCAGCTTATCGTTTGCCGGGGAGCTGTTTTTT. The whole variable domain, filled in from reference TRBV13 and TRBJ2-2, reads AAGVIQSPRHLIKEKRETATLKCYPIPRHDTVYWYQQGPGQDPQFLISFYEKMQSDKGSIPDRFSAQQFSDYHSELNMSSLELGDSALYFCASSLSFAGELFFGEGSRLTVL.

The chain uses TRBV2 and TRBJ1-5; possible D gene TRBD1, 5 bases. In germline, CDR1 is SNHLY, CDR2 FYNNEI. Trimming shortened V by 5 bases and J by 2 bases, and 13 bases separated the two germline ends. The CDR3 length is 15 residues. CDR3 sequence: CASSLLRGGNQPQHF. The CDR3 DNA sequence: TGTGCCAGCAGTCTACTGCGGGGCGGCAATCAGCCCCAGCATTTT.

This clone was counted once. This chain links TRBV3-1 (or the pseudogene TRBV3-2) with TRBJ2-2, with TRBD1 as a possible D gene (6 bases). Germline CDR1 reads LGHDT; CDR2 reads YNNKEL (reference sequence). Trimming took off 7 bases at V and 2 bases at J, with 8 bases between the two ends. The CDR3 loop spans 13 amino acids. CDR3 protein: CASKGGNTGELFF. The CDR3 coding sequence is TGTGCCAGCAAAGGGGGAAACACCGGGGAGCTGTTTTTT.

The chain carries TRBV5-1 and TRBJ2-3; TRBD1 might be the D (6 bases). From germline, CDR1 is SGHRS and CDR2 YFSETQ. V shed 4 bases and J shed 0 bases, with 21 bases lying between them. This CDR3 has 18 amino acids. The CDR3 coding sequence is TGCGCCAGCAGCCCAGGGGCACGGTCGCTATCTAGCACAGATACGCAGTATTTT. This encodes CASSPGARSLSSTDTQYF. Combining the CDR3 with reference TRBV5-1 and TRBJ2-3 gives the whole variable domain KAGVTQTPRYLIKTRGQQVTLSCSPISGHRSVSWYQQTPGQGLQFLFEYFSETQRNKGNFPGRFSGRQFSNSRSEMNVSTLELGDSALYLCASSPGARSLSSTDTQYFGPGTRLTVL.